One sample yielded the 23 T cell receptor beta chains listed below, sequenced in a study of cytomegalovirus exposure and HLA in healthy donors. PCR used 60 Vbeta primers and 13 Jbeta primers. Some clones are missing from TCRdb's copy, which holds only in-frame ones; the method was immunoSEQ multiplex PCR. The sample has tens of thousands of clones. Material for sequencing was PBMCs. These receptors came from a young woman in good health and CMV-seronegative.

The rearrangement uses TRBV7-9 and TRBJ1-2; 7 bases align to TRBD1. After removal of 5 bases from V and 0 bases from J, the junction contained 18 bases not matched to a gene. The CDR3 totals 19 residues. CDR1 is SEHNR, CDR2 FQNEAQ, per germline (reference sequence). The CDR3 is CASSPQRQGIPYTNYGYTF. DNA for the CDR3: TGTGCCAGCAGCCCGCAACGACAGGGTATCCCCTATACTAACTATGGCTACACCTTC.

V usage is TRBV4-1 and J usage is TRBJ1-1; no clear D. Germline V gene data show CDR1 as MGHRA and CDR2 as YSYEKL. The CDR3 loop spans 13 amino acids. The germline V and J ends were trimmed by 4 bases and 0 bases, with 6 bases remaining between them. Here the CDR3 reads CASSPQMNTEAFF. Here the CDR3 DNA reads TGCGCCAGCAGCCCTCAGATGAACACTGAAGCTTTCTTT.

The chain has TRBV6-5 and TRBJ2-7; a possible D gene is TRBD1 (5 bases). Looked up from germline, CDR1 is MNHEY and CDR2 is SVGAGI. The V gene lost 0 bases and the J gene lost 0 bases, with 12 bases spanning the gap. The CDR3 spans 16 residues. Here the CDR3 DNA reads TGTGCCAGCAGTTACTCGGCAGGGTTCTACTCCTACGAGCAGTACTTC. This gives the protein CASSYSAGFYSYEQYF.

The chain is built from TRBV6-1 and TRBJ2-7, with D tentatively TRBD1 (6 bases). CDR1 is MNHNS, CDR2 SASEGT, per germline. V dropped 7 bases and J dropped 7 bases, with 23 bases sitting between them. This CDR3 has 15 residues. CDR3 sequence (DNA): TGTGCCAGCACCAGGGGAAGGATTGGCTCGGGAGAGCAGTACTTC. Translation: CASTRGRIGSGEQYF.

This chain connects TRBV5-4 to TRBJ1-1; D unresolved. V was pared by 0 bases and J by 3 bases, with 9 bases between. Germline V CDR1 and CDR2: SGHNT, YYREEE (reference sequence). The CDR3 runs to 14 residues. Written as DNA, the CDR3 is TGTGCCAGCAGCTTGGGACCCGGGGACACTGAAGCTTTCTTT. Its translation is CASSLGPGDTEAFF.

The chain uses TRBV5-1 and TRBJ2-1; possible D gene TRBD1, 6 bases. Looked up from germline, CDR1 is SGHRS and CDR2 is YFSETQ. The CDR3 spans 14 residues. V was pared by 6 bases and J by 5 bases, with 15 bases between. The CDR3 sequence is CASKGTGLDNEQFF. CDR3 nucleotide sequence: TGCGCCAGCAAGGGTACAGGGTTGGACAATGAGCAGTTCTTC.

V is TRBV5-4 and J is TRBJ1-2, with D possibly matching TRBD1 (5 bases). The CDR3 runs 15 residues. The V gene's germline CDR1 is SGHNT and CDR2 YYREEE (reference sequence). Trimming removed 2 bases at V and 2 bases at J, with 13 bases between. Here the CDR3 reads CASSFLGDLNYGYTF. The CDR3 nucleotides read TGTGCCAGCAGCTTCCTAGGGGATTTAAACTATGGCTACACCTTC.

This sequence joins TRBV7-3 and TRBJ2-5; 12 nucleotides line up with TRBD2. The germline gives CDR1 SGHTA, CDR2 FQGTGA. V shed 1 base and J 5 bases; nucleotides not matched to a gene: 8. The CDR3 runs 17 residues. The CDR3 nucleotides are TGTGCCAGCAGCTTAAACGGAGCTAGCGGGAGGGGGGAGACCCAGTACTTC. Its protein is CASSLNGASGRGETQYF.

The chain links TRBV15 to TRBJ2-2; unclear D gene. The CDR3 covers 15 residues. V was pared by 1 base and J by 0 bases, with 6 bases between. CDR1 is LNHNV, CDR2 YYDKDF, per germline (reference sequence). CDR3 sequence: CATSRVGANTGELFF. Written as DNA, the CDR3 is TGTGCCACCAGCAGAGTAGGAGCGAACACCGGGGAGCTGTTTTTT.

This chain connects TRBV5-1 to TRBJ2-5, with TRBD2 matching 8 bases. Germline CDR1 and CDR2: SGHRS and YFSETQ. The CDR3 has 14 amino acids. J gave up 4 bases and V 3 bases, and 5 bases lay outside the gene matches. CDR3 in amino acids: CASSWGTSGETQYF. The CDR3 bases are TGCGCCAGCAGCTGGGGAACTAGCGGAGAGACCCAGTACTTC. Full variable domain (outside the CDR3, taken from reference TRBV5-1 and TRBJ2-5): KAGVTQTPRYLIKTRGQQVTLSCSPISGHRSVSWYQQTPGQGLQFLFEYFSETQRNKGNFPGRFSGRQFSNSRSEMNVSTLELGDSALYLCASSWGTSGETQYFGPGTRLLVL.

V usage is TRBV9 and J usage is TRBJ1-2, with 7 bases that match TRBD1. The CDR3 contains 17 residues. Germline V CDR1 and CDR2: SGDLS, YYNGEE. V was pared by 4 bases and J by 3 bases, with 15 bases of the junction left unmatched. The CDR3 region has the DNA TGTGCCAGCAGCATCGAGGGCCGGCATGACAGGGACTATGGCTACACCTTC. Encoded protein: CASSIEGRHDRDYGYTF.

The chain employs TRBV2 and TRBJ2-3, with 13 bases lining up with TRBD2. The CDR3 runs to 17 residues. V shed 3 bases and J 4 bases; nucleotides not matched to a gene: 7. Germline-derived CDR1 and CDR2 are SNHLY and FYNNEI. The CDR3 is CASSDGTSGGASDTQYF. CDR3 coding DNA: TGTGCCAGCAGTGACGGAACTAGCGGGGGGGCCTCAGATACGCAGTATTTT. Together with reference TRBV2 and TRBJ2-3, the CDR3 gives the full variable domain: EPEVTQTPSHQVTQMGQEVILRCVPISNHLYFYWYRQILGQKVEFLVSFYNNEISEKSEIFDDQFSVERPDGSNFTLKIRSTKLEDSAMYFCASSDGTSGGASDTQYFGPGTRLTVL.

V and J are TRBV2 and TRBJ2-7, with 8 nucleotides matching TRBD2. After removal of 6 bases from V and 4 bases from J, the junction contained 14 bases not matched to a gene. Looked up from germline, CDR1 is SNHLY and CDR2 is FYNNEI. The CDR3 is 16 residues long. In DNA form, the CDR3 reads TGTGCCAGCAGCCCGGGGGGGACGGGAGGAGGTTACGAGCAGTACTTC. Protein product: CASSPGGTGGGYEQYF.

V gene TRBV11-2 combines with J gene TRBJ1-2; D gene uncertain. In germline, CDR1 is SGHAT, CDR2 FQNNGV. The CDR3 runs 16 residues. V lost 4 bases, J lost 0 bases, and 15 bases lay in between. Here the CDR3 reads CASSSVRHGSNYGYTF. The DNA of the CDR3 is TGTGCCAGCAGCTCAGTCCGACACGGCTCTAACTATGGCTACACCTTC.

The chain has TRBV10-3 and TRBJ1-2; the match to TRBD1 covers 10 bases. V trimming: 6 bases; J trimming: 7 bases; junction bases outside the gene matches: 5. The V gene's germline CDR1 is ENHRY and CDR2 SYGVKD. This CDR3 is built from 13 residues. The chain's CDR3 is CAIRPGQGPGYTF. The CDR3 region has the DNA TGTGCCATCAGACCGGGACAGGGGCCTGGCTACACCTTC.

V usage is TRBV19 and J usage is TRBJ1-1; D may be TRBD1 (6 bases). The germline CDR1 and CDR2 sequences are LNHDA and SQIVND (reference sequence). Trimming stripped 7 bases from V and 8 bases from J, with 14 bases between. The CDR3 extends over 12 amino acids. The CDR3 reads CASMGTGTEAFF. The CDR3 DNA is TGTGCCAGTATGGGAACCGGGACAGAAGCTTTCTTT.

As for this clone: One end of the junction does not line up with germline, which may come from a read error. This chain uses TRBV7-9 with TRBJ2-1; TRBD2 aligns across 9 bases. The germline V gene has CDR1 SEHNR and CDR2 FQNEAQ (reference sequence). This CDR3 is built from 15 residues. The CDR3 reads CASSPTSGSSNEQFF. DNA for the CDR3: TGTGCCAGCAGCCCAACTAGCGGGTCCTCCAATGAGCAGTTCTTC.

The chain joins TRBV2 to TRBJ2-5, with TRBD2 as a possible D gene (6 bases). The germline V gene has CDR1 SNHLY and CDR2 FYNNEI. The V gene lost 4 bases and the J gene lost 5 bases, with 11 bases spanning the gap. CDR3 length equals 13 residues. The CDR3 sequence is CASSGGGQETQYF. CDR3 sequence (DNA): TGTGCCAGCAGTGGGGGAGGCCAGGAGACCCAGTACTTC.

This chain links TRBV9 with TRBJ1-2; D remains ambiguous. Germline V gene lookup returns CDR1 SGDLS and CDR2 YYNGEE. This CDR3 spans 14 amino acids. Between the trimmed V and J ends, which lost 0 bases and 3 bases, there was a span of 9 bases. The CDR3 sequence is CASSVGSTDYGYTF. The CDR3 DNA reads as TGTGCCAGCAGCGTAGGCTCGACTGACTATGGCTACACCTTC. Full variable domain (missing parts from reference TRBV9 and TRBJ1-2): DSGVTQTPKHLITATGQRVTLRCSPRSGDLSVYWYQQSLDQGLQFLIQYYNGEERAKGNILERFSAQQFPDLHSELNLSSLELGDSALYFCASSVGSTDYGYTFGSGTRLTVV.

The CDR3 protein is CASNPERSDQPQHF. Here the CDR3 DNA reads TGTGCCAGCAACCCAGAAAGAAGCGATCAGCCCCAGCATTTT. The V and J genes are TRBV2 and TRBJ1-5, with unresolved D. This CDR3 has 14 residues. Germline V CDR1 and CDR2: SNHLY, FYNNEI. V was pared by 7 bases and J by 5 bases, with 15 bases between.

V and J are TRBV29-1 and TRBJ1-1, with D possibly matching TRBD1 (5 bases). Germline lookup yields CDR1 SQVTM and CDR2 ANQGSEA. With 1 base removed from V and 7 bases from J, the gap between germline ends came to 10 bases. The CDR3 spans 12 residues. CDR3 nucleotides: TGCAGCGTTGAAGCCGTAGGGGTTGAAGCTTTCTTT. Its protein product is CSVEAVGVEAFF.

This rearrangement joins TRBV27 to TRBJ2-7; D is possibly TRBD1 (5 bases). From germline, CDR1 is MNHEY and CDR2 SMNVEV (reference sequence). The CDR3 is 18 amino acids. V lost 5 bases, J lost 1 base, and 24 bases lay in between. The CDR3 DNA follows: TGTGCCAGCAGTCCACTCTCTTGGGCGGACAAGGGGTCCTACGAGCAGTACTTC. Its translation is CASSPLSWADKGSYEQYF.

This sequence joins TRBV13 and TRBJ2-7, with D possibly TRBD2 on 5 matching bases. V shed 2 bases and J shed 4 bases, with 12 bases lying between them. The CDR3 is made up of 14 amino acids. Germline values: CDR1 PRHDT, CDR2 FYEKMQ (reference sequence). CDR3 protein: CASSLSQVAYEQYF. In nucleotides, the CDR3 is TGTGCCAGCAGCTTATCTCAGGTAGCGTACGAGCAGTACTTC.